This TCR beta chain emerged from a study of T cell repertoires in cytomegalovirus infection (dated by TCRdb to the late 2010s). Background on the whole study: The HLA type of each donor mattered for the analysis, because public TCR beta signatures pointed to carriage of CMV infection along with the matching HLA type. Study-wide findings and limitations: In both this cohort and an independent roughly 350-donor cohort, the cumulative frequency of public TCR beta family members distinguished carriers of CMV infection plus the relevant HLA type. In the ex vivo response, HLA-C-restricted CMV-specific TCR beta clonotypes were dominant, and in two of eight donors the single most frequent clonotype came from this HLA-C-restricted group.

Sequencing was performed on an Illumina HiSeq 1500. TCRdb passed the public sequencing reads through fastp at Q25 and MiXCR, retaining productive beta sequences. CDR3 protein duplicates are merged, each entry listing the most common genes and DNA. This sample gives tens of thousands of distinct CDR3 sequences in total; about 33% of them show up just once. About 74% of the sample rests with the top ten. V is pared back by 5 bases and J by 2 bases, with 12 bases lying between the germline termini. From a lookup of the germline V gene, CDR1 and CDR2 are MNHEY and SVGAGI. Including the terminal cysteine and phenylalanine, the CDR3 comprises 14 residues. The entry retains the CDR3 DNA only, 42 bases that are in frame from base 1. This clonotype appeared a few times. Its antigen remains undetermined. The input lacks base qualities; no much larger clone sits a single base away.

The receptor comes from a human donor in good health (CMV status not recorded). Some clones in this sample may be carry-over from other donors' samples. Recombination linked TRBV6-5 to TRBJ1-2, with no D gene named confidently. Sequencing was done on a sample of PBMCs, sequenced either directly or after in vitro stimulation (not recorded which). The encoded CDR3 is CASSPTPGNYGYTF. The nucleotides read TGTGCCAGCAGTCCCACCCCGGGGAACTATGGCTACACCTTC.